The entry that follows covers one T cell receptor (beta chain) sequence. Its antigen is unidentified. A roughly 220 ng quantity of DNA, some 30,000 T cell genomes, went into the sorted-subset replicate PCRs. Profiling relied on immunoSEQ multiplex PCR, and the TCRdb table lists in-frame clones only, not all of them. This sample has over a million clones; 70% to 80% occur once, and the top ten carry 0.61%. The CDR3 totals 15 residues. With V trimmed by 6 bases and J by 3 bases, 11 bases remained unmatched. Germline V gene data show CDR1 as MNHNS and CDR2 as SASEGT. The study drew all its donors from Caucasian adults living in Nashville, Tennessee. The data were taken from a study of shared clonotypes between healthy human individuals. Findings and limits, study-wide: Approximately 4.5% was the fraction of naive CD4 clonotypes found shared across several donors. Sampling used blood alone; tissue repertoires probably differ.

This receptor was identified in a man between 18 and 29 years old in good health. Some clones in this sample may be carry-over from other donors' samples. Sequenced material: memory CD4+ T cells from PBMCs. Subset reported: CD45RA-negative fraction. The chain links TRBV6-1 to TRBJ2-7, with 7 bases identical to TRBD2. The CDR3 sequence is CASRLVGGPDYEQYF. CDR3 in DNA: TGTGCCAGCAGACTAGTGGGAGGGCCCGACTACGAGCAGTACTTC.